This T cell receptor (beta chain) was profiled in a study of shared clonotypes between healthy human individuals (dated by TCRdb to 2018 to 2021). General notes on the study: The cohort included three men and a couple of women between 18 and 49 years of age. For each donor, CD4 naive and CD4 memory were each run on three plates, CD8 naive on two plates, and CD8 memory on one plate. To estimate repertoire size and how much clonotype sharing occurs between individuals, the study deeply sequenced the blood TCR repertoires of roughly 5 healthy adults. Libraries were prepared and TCR repertoires were sequenced by different laboratories using diverse techniques, in order to increase sequencing depth and limit assay-specific biases. Leukapheresis yielded between about 0.94 and 8.9 billion PBMCs per donor.

TCR CDR3 regions were amplified from genomic DNA by multiplex PCR using the deep immunoSEQ assay. For each cell subset, the extracted genomic DNA was distributed evenly across all wells of several immunoSEQ 96-well plates, and each plate served as one replicate. Each replicate PCR for sorted subsets received about 0.2 ug genomic DNA, equal to roughly 30,000 T cell genomes. Purified libraries were quantified with a Qubit 3.0 fluorometer, sized on a Bioanalyzer 2100, and re-quantified with the KAPA Library Quantification kit. Each immunoSEQ 96-well plate was sequenced on its own single-read 150-cycle Illumina NextSeq 550 flow cell. Regarding the original processing steps: The immunoSEQ output contained only junctional sequences without quality scores, so filtering could not match that applied to full-length reads. To assign V/J genes and CDR3, sequences were annotated against IMGT germline references using PyIR, a Python wrapper for IgBLAST v1.9. Reads with weak V/J assignments (E-value above 1e-6), missing CDR3, stop codons, out-of-frame junctions, or ambiguous translated residues were removed. V3J clonotypes were defined as sequences sharing an identical inferred V gene, J gene, and CDR3 amino acid sequence. Percentage overlap between repertoires was calculated by dividing the number of shared unique clonotypes by the size of the smaller repertoire. Richness of each repertoire was evaluated using RTK rarefaction, the Chao1 estimator, and Recon v2.1 estimates of unobserved clonotypes. Generation probabilities for all TCRbeta clonotypes obtained by the gDNA method from four donors were computed using OLGA. Not all clones reach the TCRdb copy of this immuneACCESS table, which keeps in-frame sequences only. Checked studies attribute under half of the gap to unresolved V genes and leave the rest unexplained. V, J and clone size derive from that table, while D and trimming were established from the DNA sequence. This sample gives about 2.2 million clones in total; around 93% of them show up just once. Around 1.8% of the sample comes from the top ten.

CD8 naive samples were CD45RO-negative cells positively selected for CCR7, giving a CD45RA+CCR7+ population that excluded TemRA cells. The donors were healthy, HIV-negative adults who had no recently reported acute infections or vaccinations. Only Caucasian adults living in Nashville, Tennessee, USA were represented among the donors. Blood was collected by leukapheresis, and PBMCs were isolated by Ficoll-Histopaque density gradient centrifugation and then cryopreserved in liquid nitrogen vapor phase. Purity and quantity of every magnetically sorted T cell population were checked by analytical flow cytometry. From each sorted fraction, genomic DNA was isolated and quantified by UV absorbance on a Nanodrop 2000c. What the authors observed across the whole study: Naive subsets generally had larger estimated clonotype richness than memory subsets. Clonotypes shared by all four sorted-subset donors showed higher generation probabilities than non-shared clonotypes. Even with the large sequencing depth, rarefaction of the sorted-subset datasets indicated that sequencing was incomplete. When a handful of donors were compared, the shared fraction of clonotypes was about 5% for naive CD4, around 4% for naive CD8, about 2.5% for memory CD4, and about 0.36% for memory CD8. Pairwise subsampling led to the expectation that sequencing depth would affect the degree of clonotype sharing among donors. Only blood was sampled, and tissue TCR repertoires likely differ from those in blood. Because the study included only a small number of donors, the genetic and exposure-history diversity represented was limited.

Comment on this clone: There is no known antigen for this receptor. Base qualities were left out, and no much larger clone turns up one base away.

The sequenced material came from naive CD8+ T cells from PBMCs. The cell subset or site label, read with the paper, signifies: CD45RA+CCR7+. The sequence derives from a man younger than 35 in good health. Some clones in this sample may be carry-over from other donors' samples.

The DNA sequence is TGTGCCTGGAGGAGGGAGGGGGGATACAACACTGAAGCTTTCTTT. It specifies CAWRREGGYNTEAFF. The V and J segments used are TRBV30 and TRBJ1-1; TRBD1 is perhaps the D gene, given 6 matching bases. There are 15 amino acids in the CDR3, from cysteine to phenylalanine inclusive. Of the read, only the CDR3 DNA is kept; its 45 bases are in frame from base 1. V is cut by 3 bases and J by 2 bases, and the space between the germline ends is 16 bases. Based on the germline V gene (reference sequence), the CDR1 and CDR2 sequences are GTSNPN and SVGIG.